These 10 T cell receptor beta chains share one sample of origin, sequenced in a study of T cells in localized non-small cell lung cancer. Profiling relied on immunoSEQ multiplex PCR, and the TCRdb table lists in-frame clones only, not all of them. The table records about 92,000 clones, approximately 91% of them present only once. The sample was PBMCs, taken before any cancer treatment. The receptor source for this set is a woman aged 35-75 years with stage II squamous cell lung carcinoma.

J is TRBJ2-3 and V is TRBV5-1, with TRBD2 matching 7 bases. The junction had 8 bases not matched to a gene; V was cut back by 2 bases and J by 2 bases. This CDR3 spans 16 amino acids. Germline CDR1 reads SGHRS; CDR2 reads YFSETQ. Here the CDR3 reads CASSLFSGPYTDTQYF. In DNA, the CDR3 is TGCGCCAGCAGCTTATTTAGCGGGCCCTACACAGATACGCAGTATTTT. The full variable domain, completed using reference TRBV5-1 and TRBJ2-3, is KAGVTQTPRYLIKTRGQQVTLSCSPISGHRSVSWYQQTPGQGLQFLFEYFSETQRNKGNFPGRFSGRQFSNSRSEMNVSTLELGDSALYLCASSLFSGPYTDTQYFGPGTRLTVL.

The J gene is TRBJ2-7, the V gene TRBV5-6; either TRBD1 or TRBD2 may supply D (6 bases each). The length of the CDR3 is 15 residues. The ends were cut back, 4 bases at V and 0 bases at J, with 14 bases in the middle. Germline V lookup: CDR1 SGHDT, CDR2 YYEEEE. The CDR3 DNA is TGTGCCAGCAGCCGGGGAGGACAGACCTCCTACGAGCAGTACTTC. Encoded protein: CASSRGGQTSYEQYF.

The V and J genes are TRBV5-6 and TRBJ2-2, with TRBD1 as a possible D gene (6 bases). This CDR3 has 15 residues. Germline assignment: CDR1 SGHDT and CDR2 YYEEEE. The V end lost 0 bases, the J end lost 5 bases, and 11 bases lay between the germline ends. The CDR3 is CASSLDGTLTGELFF. The CDR3 DNA is TGTGCCAGCAGCTTGGATGGGACACTGACCGGGGAGCTGTTTTTT.

The sample holds a few counts of this clone. In nucleotides, the CDR3 is TGCGCCAGCAGCCAAGGGGACAGGAGCAATCAGCCCCAGCATTTT. Protein sequence: CASSQGDRSNQPQHF. The chain links TRBV4-1 to TRBJ1-5; 8 nucleotides agree with TRBD1. V lost 1 base and J lost 1; bases outside the gene matches: 0. Germline values: CDR1 MGHRA, CDR2 YSYEKL. The CDR3 consists of 15 residues.

This chain joins TRBV19 and TRBJ1-2; 8 positions agree with TRBD1. Germline trimming cut 11 bases from V and 8 bases from J; bases unmatched to any gene: 13. This CDR3 has 13 amino acids. From germline, CDR1 is LNHDA and CDR2 SQIVND (reference sequence). CDR3 amino acids: CAGRQGTSQGYTF. For the CDR3, the DNA is TGTGCCGGTCGACAGGGGACGTCGCAGGGCTACACCTTC. Full variable domain (outside the CDR3, taken from reference TRBV19 and TRBJ1-2): DGGITQSPKYLFRKEGQNVTLSCEQNLNHDAMYWYRQDPGQGLRLIYYSQIVNDFQKGDIAEGYSVSREKKESFPLTVTSAQKNPTAFYLCAGRQGTSQGYTFGSGTRLTVV.

The rearrangement links TRBV4-1 to TRBJ2-1; D call uncertain. The CDR3 covers 11 residues. V was pared by 1 base and J by 9 bases, with 4 bases between. Germline assignment: CDR1 MGHRA and CDR2 YSYEKL. The CDR3 DNA sequence: TGCGCCAGCAGCCAAGCTGCTGAGCAGTTCTTC. It is translated as CASSQAAEQFF.

V gene TRBV30 combines with J gene TRBJ1-5, with D tentatively TRBD1 (5 bases). The V and J ends lost 1 base and 9 bases respectively, with 10 bases between them. In germline, CDR1 is GTSNPN, CDR2 SVGIG (reference sequence). The CDR3 totals 12 residues. The CDR3 here is CAWSEEGPPQHF. The CDR3 DNA is TGTGCCTGGAGTGAGGAGGGGCCGCCCCAGCATTTT.

The rearrangement links TRBV5-4 to TRBJ1-6, with D possibly being TRBD1 (5 bases). V dropped 4 bases and J dropped 5 bases, with 13 bases sitting between them. The CDR3 is made up of 15 amino acids. Germline V gene sequence: CDR1 SGHNT, CDR2 YYREEE (reference sequence). This chain's CDR3 is CASSQDRLHNSPLHF. The CDR3 DNA follows: TGTGCCAGCAGCCAAGACAGACTTCATAATTCACCCCTCCACTTT.

V is TRBV30 and J is TRBJ2-2, with 7 bases that match TRBD2. The CDR3 has 13 amino acids. Germline CDR1 and CDR2: GTSNPN and SVGIG (reference sequence). The trim removed 1 base at V and 4 bases at J, leaving 0 bases unmatched. CDR3 sequence: CAWSGGGTGELFF. In nucleotides, the CDR3 is TGTGCCTGGAGTGGGGGGGGCACCGGGGAGCTGTTTTTT.

DNA for the CDR3: TGTGCCAGCAGTGCCCTGGGGTCAAAAAATTCCGGGGAGCTGTTTTTT. Amino acids: CASSALGSKNSGELFF. The chain joins TRBV28 to TRBJ2-2; D is uncertain. CDR1 and CDR2 (germline): MDHEN, SYDVKM. CDR3 length: 16 residues. Between the trimmed V and J ends, which lost 5 bases and 6 bases, there was a span of 19 bases.